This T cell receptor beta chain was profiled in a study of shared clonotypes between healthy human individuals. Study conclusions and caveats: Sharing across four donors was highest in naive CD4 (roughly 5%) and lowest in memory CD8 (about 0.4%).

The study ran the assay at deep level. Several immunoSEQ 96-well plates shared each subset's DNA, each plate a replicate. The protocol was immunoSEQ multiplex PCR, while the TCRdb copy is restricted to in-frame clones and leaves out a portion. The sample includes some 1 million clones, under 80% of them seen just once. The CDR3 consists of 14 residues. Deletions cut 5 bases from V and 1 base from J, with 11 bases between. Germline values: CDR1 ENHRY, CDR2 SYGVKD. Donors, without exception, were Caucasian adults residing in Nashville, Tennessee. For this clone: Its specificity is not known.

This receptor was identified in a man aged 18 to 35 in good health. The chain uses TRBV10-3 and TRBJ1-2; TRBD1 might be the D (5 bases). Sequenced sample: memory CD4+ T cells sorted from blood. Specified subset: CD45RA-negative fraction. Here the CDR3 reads CAISTGTYNYGYTF. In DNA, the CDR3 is TGTGCCATCAGTACCGGGACCTATAACTATGGCTACACCTTC.